This T cell receptor beta chain was recorded in a study of blood T cells in healthy people across ages. Through a sample-barcoded 5' primer and a J-beta primer mix, a second PCR was run for roughly 6 to 11 cycles. MiXCR, applied by TCRdb to the 5' RACE reads, yields one record per CDR3 protein. This repertoire shows 650,000 or so distinct CDR3 sequences, under 65% found once; its top ten account for approximately 13%. A remark on this clonotype: The antigen is unknown.

The CDR3 runs 18 residues. V gave up 5 bases and J gave up 0 bases; unmatched junction bases: 13. Germline lookup yields CDR1 SGHTA and CDR2 FQGNSA. PBMCs were isolated at a quantity of at least 6 million per sample. General study points: What prevented conclusive comparison of naive and antigen-experienced cells was that PBMCs were unsorted.

The sequence was collected from a woman older than 75 in good health. Sequencing input: blood. This rearrangement joins TRBV7-2 to TRBJ2-3; 8 bases line up with TRBD2. This CDR3 reads CASSLGFSGDPSTDTQYF. Written as DNA, the CDR3 is TGTGCCAGCAGCCTTGGATTTAGCGGGGATCCTAGCACAGATACGCAGTATTTT.